This TCR beta chain came from a study of blood T cells in healthy people across ages. Study-wide results and caveats: Naive T cell percentage showed a strong correlation with the diversity of TCR beta.

The length of the CDR3 is 15 residues. Between the trimmed V and J ends, which lost 1 base and 3 bases, there was a span of 14 bases. In germline, CDR1 is SGDLS, CDR2 YYNGEE. Notes on this clonotype: No antigen is known for it.

Donor samples were obtained from healthy Caucasian individuals from Russia, aged 6 to 90. Each individual donor underwent a draw of ten milliliters of peripheral blood. Through a sample-barcoded 5' primer and a J-beta primer mix, a second PCR was run for roughly 6 to 12 cycles. TCRdb reprocessed the 5' RACE reads with MiXCR, giving one entry per CDR3 protein. The sample shows roughly 1,800,000 distinct CDR3 sequences, 40% to 55% of them seen only once. The receptor was derived from a middle-aged woman in good health. Material: blood. The chain links TRBV9 to TRBJ2-7, with D tentatively TRBD1 (6 bases). The chain's CDR3 is CASSVSGQPSYEQYF. CDR3 bases: TGTGCCAGCAGCGTAAGCGGACAGCCGAGCTACGAGCAGTACTTC.